Below are 26 T cell receptor beta chains sequenced from a single sample in a study of T cell responses to AZD1222 COVID-19 vaccine. Using immunoSEQ multiplex PCR, the repertoire was profiled, and TCRdb retains in-frame clones only, with some absent. This sample has some 120,000 clones; 70% to 85% occur once, and the top ten carry roughly a quarter. The specimen comprised peripheral blood, sampled 28 days after the second AZD1222 dose. These receptors came from an adult who received the AZD1222 COVID-19 vaccine.

The CDR3 spells CASNRFGGAPNEQYF. CDR3 bases: TGTGCCAGCAACCGTTTTGGTGGAGCTCCTAACGAGCAGTACTTC. V gene TRBV27 combines with J gene TRBJ2-7; D is undetermined. The CDR3 has 15 amino acids. V was clipped by 7 bases and J by 5 bases, with 21 bases between them. Germline V CDR1 and CDR2: MNHEY, SMNVEV (reference sequence).

The chain recombines TRBV2 with TRBJ2-7, with TRBD2 matching 12 bases. CDR1 and CDR2 (germline): SNHLY, FYNNEI. J lost 7 bases, V lost 4 bases, and 8 bases had no gene match. This CDR3 comprises 15 residues. CDR3 residues: CASSVSGLAGREQYF. CDR3 coding DNA: TGTGCCAGCAGTGTAAGCGGACTAGCGGGGAGGGAGCAGTACTTC.

In this sample, this clone turned up once. The J gene is TRBJ1-1, the V gene TRBV29-1; TRBD1 is a possible D gene (6 bases). The CDR3 contains 11 residues. V was trimmed by 7 bases and J by 11 bases, leaving 17 bases between them. Per the germline V gene, CDR1 is SQVTM and CDR2 is ANQGSEA. The DNA for the CDR3 is TGCAGCGCGTACAGGGAATCGGAGGCTTTCTTT. Its protein product is CSAYRESEAFF. The entire variable domain, with the rest obtained from reference TRBV29-1 and TRBJ1-1, is as follows: SAVISQKPSRDICQRGTSLTIQCQVDSQVTMMFWYRQQPGQSLTLIATANQGSEATYESGFVIDKFPISRPNLTFSTLTVSNMSPEDSSIYLCSAYRESEAFFGQGTRLTVV.

This clone was detected once. The chain has TRBV7-2 and TRBJ1-6; perhaps TRBD1 as D (5 bases). With 3 bases removed from V and 10 bases from J, the gap between germline ends came to 25 bases. CDR1 is SGHTA and CDR2 is FQGNSA in the germline V gene. This CDR3 is built from 18 residues. CDR3 DNA sequence: TGTGCCAGCAGCTTCCAAAGCGCAGGGTTGTATGTTGACTCACCCCTCCACTTT. It translates to CASSFQSAGLYVDSPLHF.

The chain combines TRBV15 with TRBJ2-3; TRBD1 is a possible D gene (7 bases). The V gene's germline CDR1 is LNHNV and CDR2 YYDKDF (reference sequence). The CDR3 has 16 residues. V lost 0 bases, J lost 3 bases, and 13 bases lay in between. The DNA of the CDR3 is TGTGCCACCAGCAGAGATCCGACAGGGAGGACAGATACGCAGTATTTT. It encodes CATSRDPTGRTDTQYF.

This chain joins TRBV7-9 and TRBJ1-3; possible D gene TRBD1, 5 bases. Trimming cost V 5 bases and J 15 bases, with 20 bases left between them. The germline gives CDR1 SEHNR, CDR2 FQNEAQ (reference sequence). The CDR3 runs 13 residues. DNA of the CDR3: TGTGCCAGCAGCCTTGAGACCGGGACGGCAGCATATTTT. It is translated as CASSLETGTAAYF.

This chain connects TRBV5-6 to TRBJ1-3; TRBD1 matches 8 bases. The V segment lost 0 bases and the J segment 3 bases; nucleotides outside the gene matches: 8. Germline V gene data show CDR1 as SGHDT and CDR2 as YYEEEE. The CDR3 consists of 17 residues. For the CDR3, the DNA is TGTGCCAGCAGCTTGGAAGGACAGGGAATCTTTGGAAACACCATATATTTT. It encodes CASSLEGQGIFGNTIYF.

The rearrangement links TRBV3-1 (or the pseudogene TRBV3-2) to TRBJ1-1; no definite D call. V was shortened by 3 bases and J by 3 bases, with 5 bases between the two germline ends. Germline assignment: CDR1 LGHDT and CDR2 YNNKEL (reference sequence). The CDR3 is made up of 12 amino acids. CDR3 amino acids: CASSHRDTEAFF. CDR3 DNA: TGTGCCAGCAGCCATAGAGACACTGAAGCTTTCTTT.

The chain recombines TRBV28 with TRBJ2-1, with D possibly being TRBD2 (5 bases). Between the trimmed V and J ends, which lost 6 bases and 6 bases, there was a span of 12 bases. CDR1 and CDR2 from the germline V gene are MDHEN and SYDVKM. There are 13 residues in the CDR3. The CDR3 DNA follows: TGTGCCAGCAGCTCCCTAGAGGGCAATGAGCAGTTCTTC. Its protein product is CASSSLEGNEQFF.

The rearrangement joins TRBV5-1 to TRBJ2-1; D remains unclear. The V gene lost 0 bases and the J gene lost 6 bases, with 10 bases spanning the gap. The CDR3 loop spans 14 amino acids. Germline loops: CDR1 SGHRS, CDR2 YFSETQ. The CDR3 DNA reads TGCGCCAGCAGCTTGGCCGTCGGACCCAATGAGCAGTTCTTC. This translates into CASSLAVGPNEQFF. The entire variable domain, with the rest obtained from reference TRBV5-1 and TRBJ2-1, is as follows: KAGVTQTPRYLIKTRGQQVTLSCSPISGHRSVSWYQQTPGQGLQFLFEYFSETQRNKGNFPGRFSGRQFSNSRSEMNVSTLELGDSALYLCASSLAVGPNEQFFGPGTRLTVL.

This clone was seen more than once but under ten times. The chain couples TRBV7-3 to TRBJ1-1, with D maybe TRBD1 (5 bases). Trimming stripped 3 bases from V and 1 base from J, with 6 bases between. The CDR3 totals 13 residues. Germline-derived CDR1 and CDR2 are SGHTA and FQGTGA. The CDR3 loop reads CASSLGRNTEAFF. Here the CDR3 DNA reads TGTGCCAGCAGCTTGGGACGGAACACTGAAGCTTTCTTT.

This rearrangement joins TRBV15 to TRBJ2-1; possible D gene TRBD1, 5 bases. The CDR3 sequence is 12 residues long. Trimming cost V 5 bases and J 12 bases, with 14 bases left between them. Per germline, CDR1 LNHNV and CDR2 YYDKDF (reference sequence). The CDR3 sequence: CATSPGSLGQFF. The CDR3 DNA sequence: TGTGCCACCAGCCCAGGGTCCCTCGGGCAGTTCTTC.

This chain connects TRBV9 to TRBJ2-2; D ambiguous. Germline CDR1 and CDR2: SGDLS and YYNGEE. Trimming shortened V by 0 bases and J by 0 bases, and 6 bases separated the two germline ends. CDR3 size: 15 residues. The CDR3 region is CASSVEGSNTGELFF. CDR3 nucleotide sequence: TGTGCCAGCAGCGTAGAAGGGTCGAACACCGGGGAGCTGTTTTTT.

V and J are TRBV28 and TRBJ1-2; D gene ambiguous. This CDR3 has 14 amino acids. Germline CDR1 MDHEN, CDR2 SYDVKM. V lost 4 bases, J lost 8 bases, and 17 bases lay in between. CDR3 nucleotide sequence: TGTGCCAGCAGTTATGGGAAGCAGAATAAAGGCTACACCTTC. It specifies CASSYGKQNKGYTF.

The chain combines TRBV6-5 with TRBJ1-2; TRBD1 matches at 8 bases. The V gene's germline CDR1 is MNHEY and CDR2 SVGAGI. The CDR3 runs 13 residues. The J segment lost 4 bases and the V segment lost 6 bases, leaving 4 bases of the junction unmatched. CDR3 region: CASSLDRVYGYTF. In DNA, the CDR3 is TGTGCCAGCAGCTTGGACAGGGTCTATGGCTACACCTTC.

The chain has TRBV18 and TRBJ1-6; D possibly corresponds to TRBD1 (5 bases). Trimming left V 0 bases short and J 5 bases short, with 8 bases between. Germline V gene sequence: CDR1 KGHSH, CDR2 LQKENI. The CDR3 length is 15 residues. DNA of the CDR3: TGTGCCAGCTCACCACCGCGACAGAATAATTCACCCCTCCACTTT. Encoded protein: CASSPPRQNNSPLHF.

This clone was detected only a few times. This rearrangement joins TRBV5-4 to TRBJ2-2, with D tentatively TRBD1 (5 bases). The CDR3 spans 17 residues. The germline V and J ends were trimmed by 2 bases and 1 base, with 15 bases remaining between them. Germline CDR1 reads SGHNT; CDR2 reads YYREEE (reference sequence). CDR3 in DNA: TGTGCCAGCAGCTTAGTATCAGGGTTAAGGAACACCGGGGAGCTGTTTTTT. As protein: CASSLVSGLRNTGELFF.

The chain is built from TRBV19 and TRBJ2-5; tentatively, D is TRBD1 (6 bases). The germline V gene has CDR1 LNHDA and CDR2 SQIVND (reference sequence). V lost 8 bases and J 5 bases, leaving 24 bases between the germline ends. CDR3 size: 16 residues. CDR3 sequence: CASRTSGAGALETQYF. The CDR3 DNA reads as TGTGCCAGTCGGACCTCTGGGGCAGGGGCGCTGGAGACCCAGTACTTC.

The chain couples TRBV19 to TRBJ2-7; unclear D gene. V was cut by 3 bases and J by 3 bases, with 12 bases left in between. The CDR3 extends over 14 amino acids. CDR1 is LNHDA and CDR2 is SQIVND in the germline V gene (reference sequence). This chain's CDR3 is CASSIGISIYEQYF. Written as DNA, the CDR3 is TGTGCCAGTAGTATCGGTATTAGCATCTACGAGCAGTACTTC. Combining the CDR3 with reference TRBV19 and TRBJ2-7 gives the whole variable domain DGGITQSPKYLFRKEGQNVTLSCEQNLNHDAMYWYRQDPGQGLRLIYYSQIVNDFQKGDIAEGYSVSREKKESFPLTVTSAQKNPTAFYLCASSIGISIYEQYFGPGTRLTVT.

This clone occurred once. This sequence joins TRBV9 and TRBJ1-1; unclear D gene. Germline V gene sequence: CDR1 SGDLS, CDR2 YYNGEE. V was shortened by 2 bases and J by 1 base, with 9 bases between the two germline ends. The CDR3 consists of 14 residues. The DNA for the CDR3 is TGTGCCAGCAGCGTGGGCAGAACGAACACTGAAGCTTTCTTT. Encoded protein: CASSVGRTNTEAFF.

CDR3 coding DNA: TGTGCCAGCAGTCAAAGTGCACCCTACAATGAGCAGTTCTTC. Encoded protein: CASSQSAPYNEQFF. The V gene is TRBV27, the J gene TRBJ2-1; D ambiguous. Germline V lookup: CDR1 MNHEY, CDR2 SMNVEV (reference sequence). The CDR3 contains 14 residues. The V gene lost 5 bases and the J gene lost 2 bases, with 10 bases spanning the gap.

J is TRBJ2-7 and V is TRBV19; D is unclear. The CDR3 length is 13 residues. Germline CDR1 and CDR2: LNHDA and SQIVND (reference sequence). V was pared by 1 base and J by 0 bases, with 4 bases between. The CDR3 here is CASSIGPSYEQYF. CDR3 DNA: TGTGCCAGTAGTATAGGGCCCTCCTACGAGCAGTACTTC.

This chain joins TRBV27 and TRBJ1-4; 9 bases match TRBD1. Per the germline V gene, CDR1 is MNHEY and CDR2 is SMNVEV (reference sequence). V was clipped by 5 bases and J by 6 bases; unmatched bases: 7. This CDR3 has 15 residues. This CDR3 is CASSIRQGVDEKLFF. The DNA of the CDR3 is TGTGCCAGCAGTATCCGACAGGGGGTCGATGAAAAACTGTTTTTT.

Only a few counts were recorded for this clone. The V and J genes are TRBV29-1 and TRBJ1-6; weak D call: TRBD1 (5 bases). Germline loops: CDR1 SQVTM, CDR2 ANQGSEA. Trimming cost V 3 bases and J 0 bases, with 18 bases left between them. The CDR3 runs 18 residues. This CDR3 is CSVDLLRQKSSYNSPLHF. The DNA of the CDR3 is TGCAGCGTTGACCTCCTAAGACAGAAGAGCTCCTATAATTCACCCCTCCACTTT.

The chain joins TRBV30 to TRBJ1-1; 9 bases are a match to TRBD1. This CDR3 contains 13 residues. Trimming cost V 3 bases and J 8 bases; bases outside gene matches: 7. The germline gives CDR1 GTSNPN, CDR2 SVGIG (reference sequence). CDR3 protein: CAWRKTGTGEAFF. CDR3 nucleotide sequence: TGTGCCTGGAGGAAGACCGGGACAGGGGAAGCTTTCTTT.

The chain combines TRBV6-5 with TRBJ1-4, with 8 bases lining up with TRBD1. The CDR3 totals 13 residues. CDR1 and CDR2 from the germline V gene are MNHEY and SVGAGI. The V gene end was trimmed by 6 bases and the J gene end by 7 bases; junction bases not matched to a gene: 4. CDR3 bases: TGTGCCAGCAGACGAGACAGGGGTGAAAAACTGTTTTTT. Amino acid sequence: CASRRDRGEKLFF.